There are a few counts of the clone carrying this T cell receptor beta chain. Antigen specificity is unknown. The sample belongs to a study of CD8+ T cells in alopecia areata. Following RNA extraction, reverse transcription yielded cDNA that acted as the sequencing template. The data were produced by immunoSEQ multiplex PCR, yet TCRdb's version contains in-frame clones alone and is incomplete. The sample comprises around 82,000 clones, roughly 51% of which are singletons, and 5.5% to 6% rests with the top ten. The ends were cut back, 5 bases at V and 2 bases at J, with 16 bases in the middle. The CDR3 length is 15 residues. In germline, CDR1 is MNHEY, CDR2 SMNVEV (reference sequence). Study outcomes and limitations: Lesional scalp exceeded normal scalp in clonality, especially in alopecia totalis/universalis. Scalp samples also contribute reads from the resident alphabeta T cells found in normal skin.

This receptor was obtained from a human donor with alopecia areata. The rearrangement joins TRBV27 to TRBJ2-7; D not resolved. Sample: NKG2D-high CD8+ T cells sorted from blood. Written as DNA, the CDR3 is TGTGCCAGCAGTCTCGGACCAATTACAACCTACGAGCAGTACTTC. Translation gives CASSLGPITTYEQYF.